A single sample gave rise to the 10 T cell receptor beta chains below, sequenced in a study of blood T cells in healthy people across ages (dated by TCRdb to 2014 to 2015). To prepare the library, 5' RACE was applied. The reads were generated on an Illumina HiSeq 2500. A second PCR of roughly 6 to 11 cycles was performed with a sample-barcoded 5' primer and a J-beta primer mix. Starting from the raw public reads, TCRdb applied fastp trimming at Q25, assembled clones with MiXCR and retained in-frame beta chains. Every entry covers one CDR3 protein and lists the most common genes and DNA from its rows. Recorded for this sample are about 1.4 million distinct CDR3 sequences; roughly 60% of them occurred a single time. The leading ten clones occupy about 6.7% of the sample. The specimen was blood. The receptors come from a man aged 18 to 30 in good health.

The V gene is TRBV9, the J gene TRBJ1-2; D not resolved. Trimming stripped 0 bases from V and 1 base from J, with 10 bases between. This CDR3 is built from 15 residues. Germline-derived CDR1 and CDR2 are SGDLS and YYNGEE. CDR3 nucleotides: TGTGCCAGCAGCGTAGCGGCGGGTGTTAACTATGGCTACACCTTC. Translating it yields CASSVAAGVNYGYTF.

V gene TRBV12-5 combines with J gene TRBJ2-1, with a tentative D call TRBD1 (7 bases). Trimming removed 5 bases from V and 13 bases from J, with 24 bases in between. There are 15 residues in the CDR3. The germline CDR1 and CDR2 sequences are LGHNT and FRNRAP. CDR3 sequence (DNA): TGTGCTAGTGGTCCACCTGGAGGGGGCGCAGAGACCCAGTTCTTC. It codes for CASGPPGGGAETQFF.

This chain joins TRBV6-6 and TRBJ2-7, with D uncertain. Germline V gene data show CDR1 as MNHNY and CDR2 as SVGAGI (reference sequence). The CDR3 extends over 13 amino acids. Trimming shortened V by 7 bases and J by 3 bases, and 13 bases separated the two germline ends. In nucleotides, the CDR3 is TGTGCCAGCAACGCTCCGGTAGACTACGAGCAGTACTTC. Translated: CASNAPVDYEQYF.

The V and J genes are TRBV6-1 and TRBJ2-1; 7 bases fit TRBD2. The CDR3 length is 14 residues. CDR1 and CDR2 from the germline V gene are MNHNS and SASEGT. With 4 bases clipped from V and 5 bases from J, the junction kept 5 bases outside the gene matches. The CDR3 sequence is CASSASGRHNEQFF. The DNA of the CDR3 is TGTGCCAGCAGTGCCTCCGGGAGGCACAATGAGCAGTTCTTC.

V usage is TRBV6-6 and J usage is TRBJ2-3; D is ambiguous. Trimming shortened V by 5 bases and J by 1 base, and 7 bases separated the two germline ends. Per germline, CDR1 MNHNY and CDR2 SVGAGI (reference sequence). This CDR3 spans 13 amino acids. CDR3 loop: CASSTIGTDTQYF. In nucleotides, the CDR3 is TGTGCCAGCAGTACGATAGGCACAGATACGCAGTATTTT.

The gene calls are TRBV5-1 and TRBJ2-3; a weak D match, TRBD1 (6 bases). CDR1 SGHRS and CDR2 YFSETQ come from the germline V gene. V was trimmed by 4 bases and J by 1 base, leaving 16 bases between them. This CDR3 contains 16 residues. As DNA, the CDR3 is TGCGCCAGCAGCATCGGACAGTCAGGGGGCACAGATACGCAGTATTTT. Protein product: CASSIGQSGGTDTQYF. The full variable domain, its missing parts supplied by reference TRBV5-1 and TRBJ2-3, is KAGVTQTPRYLIKTRGQQVTLSCSPISGHRSVSWYQQTPGQGLQFLFEYFSETQRNKGNFPGRFSGRQFSNSRSEMNVSTLELGDSALYLCASSIGQSGGTDTQYFGPGTRLTVL.

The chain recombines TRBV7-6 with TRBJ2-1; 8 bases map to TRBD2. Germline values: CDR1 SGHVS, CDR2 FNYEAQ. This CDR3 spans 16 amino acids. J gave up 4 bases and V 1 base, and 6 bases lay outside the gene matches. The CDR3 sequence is CASSLVIGTSYNEQFF. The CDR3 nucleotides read TGTGCCAGCAGCTTAGTGATCGGGACTAGTTACAATGAGCAGTTCTTC.

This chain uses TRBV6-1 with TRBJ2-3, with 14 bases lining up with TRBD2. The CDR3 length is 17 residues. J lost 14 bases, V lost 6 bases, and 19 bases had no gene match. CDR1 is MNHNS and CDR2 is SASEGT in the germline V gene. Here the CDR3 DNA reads TGTGCCAGCAGCCCCACGTCTTATGGGACTAGCGGGAGTATACCGTATTTT. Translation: CASSPTSYGTSGSIPYF.

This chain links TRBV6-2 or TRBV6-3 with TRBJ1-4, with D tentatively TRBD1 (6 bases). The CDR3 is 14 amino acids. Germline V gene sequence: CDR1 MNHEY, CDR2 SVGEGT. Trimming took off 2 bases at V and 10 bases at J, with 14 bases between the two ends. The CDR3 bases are TGTGCCAGCAGTTACGCGAGACAGGTCGGAAAACTGTTTTTT. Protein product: CASSYARQVGKLFF.

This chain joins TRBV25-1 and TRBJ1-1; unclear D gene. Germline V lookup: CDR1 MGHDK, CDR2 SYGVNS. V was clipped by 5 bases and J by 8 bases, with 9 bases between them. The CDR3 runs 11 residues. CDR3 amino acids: CASSWTEEAFF. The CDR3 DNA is TGTGCCAGCAGTTGGACGGAGGAAGCTTTCTTT.